What follows are 9 T cell receptor beta chains derived from one specimen sequenced in a study of blood T cell repertoires in COVID-19. Profiled with immunoSEQ multiplex PCR; TCRdb holds only in-frame clones, not every one. There are some 140,000 clones in the sample; roughly 78% occur only once, and approximately 3.6% lies in the top ten. The sequencing input was peripheral blood. The receptors originated from a man between 60 and 75 years old with acute or convalescent COVID-19.

V usage is TRBV7-3 and J usage is TRBJ2-3; possibly TRBD2 for D (6 bases). Germline values: CDR1 SGHTA, CDR2 FQGTGA. The germline V and J ends were trimmed by 2 bases and 3 bases, with 24 bases remaining between them. CDR3 length equals 19 residues. In nucleotides, the CDR3 is TGTGCCAGCAGCTTAGGCCCCGGGACGCCGGGGGTTTCGACAGATACGCAGTATTTT. Encoded protein: CASSLGPGTPGVSTDTQYF.

The genes are TRBV6-6 and TRBJ1-1, with 9 nucleotides matching TRBD1. J was trimmed by 4 bases and V by 7 bases; bases with no gene match: 10. The CDR3 sequence is 15 residues long. CDR1 and CDR2 (germline): MNHNY, SVGAGI (reference sequence). CDR3 sequence reads: CASTPRTGVLTEAFF. For the CDR3, the DNA is TGTGCCAGCACCCCGAGGACAGGGGTCCTCACTGAAGCTTTCTTT.

The chain couples TRBV19 to TRBJ1-2; 8 positions match TRBD1. V was clipped by 7 bases and J by 4 bases; unmatched bases: 2. Germline V gives CDR1 LNHDA, CDR2 SQIVND (reference sequence). The CDR3 length is 12 residues. The CDR3, as DNA: TGTGCCAGTACCGGGACAGGCTATGGCTACACCTTC. Translated: CASTGTGYGYTF.

V is TRBV5-1 and J is TRBJ2-5; 8 bases align to TRBD2. The trim removed 7 bases at V and 3 bases at J, leaving 14 bases unmatched. Germline-derived CDR1 and CDR2 are SGHRS and YFSETQ. This CDR3 has 16 amino acids. This CDR3 reads CASAPEAGVKKETQYF. CDR3 sequence (DNA): TGCGCCAGCGCGCCCGAAGCGGGGGTCAAGAAAGAGACCCAGTACTTC. Variable domain in full (rest from reference TRBV5-1 and TRBJ2-5): KAGVTQTPRYLIKTRGQQVTLSCSPISGHRSVSWYQQTPGQGLQFLFEYFSETQRNKGNFPGRFSGRQFSNSRSEMNVSTLELGDSALYLCASAPEAGVKKETQYFGPGTRLLVL.

This clone was picked up a small number of times. This chain connects TRBV19 to TRBJ1-1; TRBD1 is a possible D gene (6 bases). Trimming removed 4 bases at V and 1 base at J, with 16 bases between. Germline assignment: CDR1 LNHDA and CDR2 SQIVND (reference sequence). The CDR3 has 16 residues. CDR3 DNA: TGTGCCAGTAGTACGCAGGGGAGGGGGACGAACACTGAAGCTTTCTTT. This translates into CASSTQGRGTNTEAFF. Together with reference TRBV19 and TRBJ1-1, the CDR3 gives the full variable domain: DGGITQSPKYLFRKEGQNVTLSCEQNLNHDAMYWYRQDPGQGLRLIYYSQIVNDFQKGDIAEGYSVSREKKESFPLTVTSAQKNPTAFYLCASSTQGRGTNTEAFFGQGTRLTVV.

The rearrangement joins TRBV6-4 to TRBJ1-2; the D gene is possibly TRBD1 (5 bases). V gave up 5 bases and J gave up 3 bases, with 10 bases separating them. Germline CDR1 MRHNA, CDR2 SNTAGT. The CDR3 is 13 residues long. CDR3 sequence (DNA): TGTGCCAGCAGTCCCGGGGGGGACTATGGCTACACCTTC. Amino acid sequence: CASSPGGDYGYTF.

V is TRBV28 and J is TRBJ1-5; D unclear. Per the germline V gene, CDR1 is MDHEN and CDR2 is SYDVKM. Trimming pared 5 bases from V and 7 bases from J, leaving 18 bases between. This CDR3 region has 15 residues. CDR3 in DNA: TGTGCCAGCAGTCTTAGGACCCCTTCGGGACAGCCCCAGCATTTT. Its protein is CASSLRTPSGQPQHF.

Only one count was recorded for this clone. The CDR3 loop is CASSPQGDSYEQYF. The CDR3 DNA sequence: TGTGCCAGCTCACCGCAGGGGGATAGCTACGAGCAGTACTTC. The V call is TRBV18, the J call TRBJ2-7, with TRBD1 matching over 7 bases. CDR3 length: 14 amino acids. Looked up from germline, CDR1 is KGHSH and CDR2 is LQKENI. J lost 3 bases, V lost 3 bases, and 5 bases had no gene match.

The chain uses TRBV28 and TRBJ2-7, with 10 bases matching TRBD2. V shed 5 bases, J shed 0 bases, and the junction held 10 bases outside the gene matches. The CDR3 consists of 17 residues. Germline CDR1 MDHEN, CDR2 SYDVKM. This CDR3 reads CASSPWTSGRSSYEQYF. Written as DNA, the CDR3 is TGTGCCAGCAGTCCTTGGACTAGCGGTCGTAGCTCCTACGAGCAGTACTTC.